The T cell receptor beta chain described here comes from a study of T cell responses to AZD1222 COVID-19 vaccine. Study context: It was second doses at about 4 or about 12 weeks that were pooled. Study conclusions and caveats: No repertoire was sampled before or during the peak T cell response, only after it. Clonal diversity was possibly underestimated, and the donors were mostly white British, with more females.

Remarks on this clone: Its antigen is unknown.

V lost 0 bases to trimming and J lost 1 base; unmatched junction nucleotides: 1. The CDR3 length is 15 residues. Germline V gene lookup returns CDR1 WNHNN and CDR2 SYGVQD (reference sequence). Assay used: immunoSEQ multiplex PCR; TCRdb lists only in-frame clones, some missing. The sample holds some 130,000 clones, more than 75% seen once. The genes are TRBV10-1 and TRBJ1-1, with 8 bases matching TRBD1. Source: peripheral blood, taken on day 0 of AZD1222 vaccination. This receptor was taken from an adult in good health. The CDR3 bases are TGCGCCAGCAGTGAGTCGGGGACAGGGAACACTGAAGCTTTCTTT. Encoded protein: CASSESGTGNTEAFF.